Listed below are T cell receptor beta chains from one sample, sequenced in a study of blood T cell repertoires in COVID-19. Clones were read by immunoSEQ multiplex PCR, and TCRdb kept only the in-frame ones, dropping some. Of about 200,000 clones listed, 60% to 85% are singletons. The source material was peripheral blood. The receptors originated from a woman aged 70 to 79 with acute or convalescent COVID-19. Both conserved end residues are part of each CDR3. D genes are given only for firm matches. Some rows mark clone size as missing; the rest say once, few, many or name a class of expanded clone.

DNA	CDR3	size	D	V	J
TGTGCCACCAGTGAGACTGGACAGGGAGGGACTGAAGCTTTCTTT	CATSETGQGGTEAFF	NA	TRBD1	TRBV24-1	TRBJ1-1
TGTGCCAGCAGTTACCAGGGCTCTGAAGCTTTCTTT	CASSYQGSEAFF	NA	NA	TRBV27	TRBJ1-1
TGCAGTGCTAGTTGGCGGCGCACCGGGGAGCTGTTTTTT	CSASWRRTGELFF	few	NA	TRBV20-1	TRBJ2-2
TGTGCCAGCAGCCCGCTACTAGGACAGGGGACCGGGGAGCTGTTTTTT	CASSPLLGQGTGELFF	NA	TRBD1	TRBV11-2	TRBJ2-2
TGTGCCTGGAGTTCCGGGACAGGGGGACGTCAGCCCCAGCATTTT	CAWSSGTGGRQPQHF	few	TRBD1	TRBV30	TRBJ1-5
TGTGCCAGCAGCCAGGGCCCTACTCTAAGCTCCTACAATGAGCAGTTCTTC	CASSQGPTLSSYNEQFF	NA	NA	TRBV3-1/TRBV3-2	TRBJ2-1
TGTGCCATCACCCCGACTAGCGGGATAAGCGCAGATACGCAGTATTTT	CAITPTSGISADTQYF	once	TRBD2	TRBV10-3	TRBJ2-3
TGTGCCAGCAGCCCACAGGGGGCCCGCACAGATACGCAGTATTTT	CASSPQGARTDTQYF	NA	TRBD1	TRBV3-1/TRBV3-2	TRBJ2-3
TGTGCCAGCAGGGCGGGAGGCCCCTACAATGAGCAGTTCTTC	CASRAGGPYNEQFF	NA	TRBD2	TRBV9	TRBJ2-1
TGTGCCAGCAGCCCCATAGCGGGAGTTTACAATGAGCAGTTCTTC	CASSPIAGVYNEQFF	NA	TRBD2	TRBV7-2	TRBJ2-1
TGTGCCAGCAGCCCGGGTGGGAGTTTCTACTATGGCTACACCTTC	CASSPGGSFYYGYTF	NA	NA	TRBV27	TRBJ1-2